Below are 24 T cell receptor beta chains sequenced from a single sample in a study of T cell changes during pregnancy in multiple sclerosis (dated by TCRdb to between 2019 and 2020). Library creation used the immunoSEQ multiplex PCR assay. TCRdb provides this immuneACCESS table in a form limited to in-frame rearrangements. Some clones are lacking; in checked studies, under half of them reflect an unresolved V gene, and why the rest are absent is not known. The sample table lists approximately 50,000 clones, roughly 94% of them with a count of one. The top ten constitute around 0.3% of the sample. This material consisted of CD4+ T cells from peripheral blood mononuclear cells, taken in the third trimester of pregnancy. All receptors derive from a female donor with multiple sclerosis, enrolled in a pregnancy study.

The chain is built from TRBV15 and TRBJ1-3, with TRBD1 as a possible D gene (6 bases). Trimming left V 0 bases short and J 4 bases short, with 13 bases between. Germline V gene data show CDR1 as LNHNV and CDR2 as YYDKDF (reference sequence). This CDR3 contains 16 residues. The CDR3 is CATSREGQLTGNTIYF. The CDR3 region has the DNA TGTGCCACCAGCAGAGAAGGACAGTTAACGGGAAACACCATATATTTT.

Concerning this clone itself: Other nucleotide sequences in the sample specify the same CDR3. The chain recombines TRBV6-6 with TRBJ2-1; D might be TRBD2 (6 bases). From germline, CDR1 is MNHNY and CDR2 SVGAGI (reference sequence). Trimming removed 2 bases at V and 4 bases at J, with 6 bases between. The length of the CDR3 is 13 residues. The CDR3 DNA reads TGTGCCAGCAGTTACGCGGGGTACAATGAGCAGTTCTTC. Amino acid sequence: CASSYAGYNEQFF.

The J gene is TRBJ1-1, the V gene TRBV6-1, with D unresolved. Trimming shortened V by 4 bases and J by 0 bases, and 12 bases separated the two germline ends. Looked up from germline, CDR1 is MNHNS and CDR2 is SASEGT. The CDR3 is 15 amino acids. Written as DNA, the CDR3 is TGTGCCAGCAGTGCTATCCTCGATGTGAACACTGAAGCTTTCTTT. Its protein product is CASSAILDVNTEAFF.

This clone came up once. The CDR3 reads CASSLNEGATEAFF. CDR3 sequence (DNA): TGTGCCAGCAGCTTAAATGAGGGAGCCACTGAAGCTTTCTTT. This chain connects TRBV7-6 to TRBJ1-1; the D is unclear. This CDR3 has 14 amino acids. Trimming removed 2 bases from V and 4 bases from J, with 11 bases in between. Germline loops: CDR1 SGHVS, CDR2 FNYEAQ.

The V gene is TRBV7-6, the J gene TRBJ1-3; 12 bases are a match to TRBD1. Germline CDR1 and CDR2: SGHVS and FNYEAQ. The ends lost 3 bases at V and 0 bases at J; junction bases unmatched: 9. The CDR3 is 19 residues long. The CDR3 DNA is TGTGCCAGCAGCTTGGGTCCGGGACAGGGGGCGAACTCTGGAAACACCATATATTTT. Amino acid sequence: CASSLGPGQGANSGNTIYF.

DNA of the CDR3: TGTGCCAGCAGCCCTCGAGGGAGGAGCTACGAGCAGTACTTC. Protein: CASSPRGRSYEQYF. This chain connects TRBV27 to TRBJ2-7; possible D gene TRBD2, 6 bases. V was trimmed by 6 bases and J by 3 bases, leaving 15 bases between them. Germline loops: CDR1 MNHEY, CDR2 SMNVEV (reference sequence). The CDR3 is 14 amino acids.

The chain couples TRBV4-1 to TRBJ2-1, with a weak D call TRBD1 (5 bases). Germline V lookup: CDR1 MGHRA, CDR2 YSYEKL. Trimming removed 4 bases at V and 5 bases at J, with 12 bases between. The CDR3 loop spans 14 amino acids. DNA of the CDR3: TGCGCCAGCAGCCCGAGACAGATAAACAATGAGCAGTTCTTC. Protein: CASSPRQINNEQFF.

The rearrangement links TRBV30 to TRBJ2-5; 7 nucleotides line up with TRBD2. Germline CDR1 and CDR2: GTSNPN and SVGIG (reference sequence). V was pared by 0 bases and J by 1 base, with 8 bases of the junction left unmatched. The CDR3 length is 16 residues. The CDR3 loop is CAWSVSPSGVQETQYF. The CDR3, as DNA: TGTGCCTGGAGTGTAAGCCCTAGCGGAGTCCAAGAGACCCAGTACTTC.

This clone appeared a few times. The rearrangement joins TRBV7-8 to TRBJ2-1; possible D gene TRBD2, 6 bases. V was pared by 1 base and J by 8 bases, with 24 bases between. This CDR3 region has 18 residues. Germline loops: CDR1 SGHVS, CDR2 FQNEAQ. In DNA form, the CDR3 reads TGTGCCAGCAGCTTAGTCTCTATTGGCACTAGCCTACACCATGAGCAGTTCTTC. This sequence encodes CASSLVSIGTSLHHEQFF.

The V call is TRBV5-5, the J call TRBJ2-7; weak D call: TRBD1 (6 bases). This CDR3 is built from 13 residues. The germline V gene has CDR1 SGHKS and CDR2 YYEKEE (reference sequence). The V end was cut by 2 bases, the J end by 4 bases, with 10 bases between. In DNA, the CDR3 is TGTGCCAGCAGCTTCAACAGGGAATACGAGCAGTACTTC. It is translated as CASSFNREYEQYF.

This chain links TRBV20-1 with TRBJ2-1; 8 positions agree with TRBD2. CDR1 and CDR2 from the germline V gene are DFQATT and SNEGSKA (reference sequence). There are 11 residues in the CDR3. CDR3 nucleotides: TGCAGGGGGGGCGGGGGGAATGAGCAGTTCTTC. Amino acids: CRGGGGNEQFF.

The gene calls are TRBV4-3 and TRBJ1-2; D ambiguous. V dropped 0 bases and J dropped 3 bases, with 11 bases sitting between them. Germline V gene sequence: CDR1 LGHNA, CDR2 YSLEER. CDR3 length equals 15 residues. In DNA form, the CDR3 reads TGCGCCAGCAGCCAAGAGGCGGAAAACTACTATGGCTACACCTTC. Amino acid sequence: CASSQEAENYYGYTF.

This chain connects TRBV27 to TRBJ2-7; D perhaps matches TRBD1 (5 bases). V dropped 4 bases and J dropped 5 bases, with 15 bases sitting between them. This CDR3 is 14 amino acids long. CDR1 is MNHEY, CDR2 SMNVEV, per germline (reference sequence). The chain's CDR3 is CASSSLLRADEQYF. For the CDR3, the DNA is TGTGCCAGCAGTTCTTTACTCAGGGCCGACGAGCAGTACTTC.

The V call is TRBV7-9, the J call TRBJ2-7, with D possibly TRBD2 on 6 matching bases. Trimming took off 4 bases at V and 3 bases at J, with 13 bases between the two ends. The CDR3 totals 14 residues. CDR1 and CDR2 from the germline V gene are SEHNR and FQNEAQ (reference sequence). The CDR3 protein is CASSSRGSDYEQYF. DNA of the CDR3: TGTGCCAGCAGCTCACGGGGGTCGGACTACGAGCAGTACTTC.

CDR3 DNA: TGTGCCACCAGCAGACTCAGACAGGGAAACACTGAAGCTTTCTTT. Encoded protein: CATSRLRQGNTEAFF. The chain has TRBV15 and TRBJ1-1, with 7 nucleotides matching TRBD1. Germline CDR1 LNHNV, CDR2 YYDKDF (reference sequence). The CDR3 has 15 amino acids. With 2 bases clipped from V and 2 bases from J, the junction kept 5 bases outside the gene matches. Together with reference TRBV15 and TRBJ1-1, the CDR3 gives the full variable domain: DAMVIQNPRYQVTQFGKPVTLSCSQTLNHNVMYWYQQKSSQAPKLLFHYYDKDFNNEADTPDNFQSRRPNTSFCFLDIRSPGLGDTAMYLCATSRLRQGNTEAFFGQGTRLTVV.

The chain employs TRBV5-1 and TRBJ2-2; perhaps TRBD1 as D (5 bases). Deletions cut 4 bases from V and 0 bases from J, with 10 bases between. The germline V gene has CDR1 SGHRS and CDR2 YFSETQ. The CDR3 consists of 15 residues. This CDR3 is CASSNRPANTGELFF. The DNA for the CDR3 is TGCGCCAGCAGCAACAGGCCCGCGAACACCGGGGAGCTGTTTTTT.

CDR3 region: CAWRKPGQGVVGTNEKLFF. For the CDR3, the DNA is TGTGCCTGGAGAAAACCGGGACAGGGGGTAGTCGGAACTAATGAAAAACTGTTTTTT. The genes are TRBV30 and TRBJ1-4, with TRBD1 matching 11 bases. Germline V gives CDR1 GTSNPN, CDR2 SVGIG (reference sequence). Trimming at V came to 3 bases and at J to 1 base, leaving 13 bases not matched to a gene. This CDR3 spans 19 amino acids.

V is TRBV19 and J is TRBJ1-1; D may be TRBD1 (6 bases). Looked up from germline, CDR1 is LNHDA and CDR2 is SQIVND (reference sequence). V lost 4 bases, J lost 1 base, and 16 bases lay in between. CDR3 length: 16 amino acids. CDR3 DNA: TGTGCCAGTAGTAATGACAGGTTCCAGGGGAACACTGAAGCTTTCTTT. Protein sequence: CASSNDRFQGNTEAFF.

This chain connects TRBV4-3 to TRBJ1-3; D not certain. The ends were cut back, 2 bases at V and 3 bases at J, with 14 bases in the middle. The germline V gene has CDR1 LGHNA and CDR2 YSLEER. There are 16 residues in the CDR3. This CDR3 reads CASSQNLKIGGNTIYF. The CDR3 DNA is TGCGCCAGCAGCCAAAACCTAAAAATTGGTGGAAACACCATATATTTT.

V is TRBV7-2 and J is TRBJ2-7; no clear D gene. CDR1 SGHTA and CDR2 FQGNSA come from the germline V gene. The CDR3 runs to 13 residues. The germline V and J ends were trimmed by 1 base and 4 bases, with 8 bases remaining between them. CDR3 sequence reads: CASSLDVEYEQYF. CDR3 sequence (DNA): TGTGCCAGCAGCTTAGACGTGGAGTACGAGCAGTACTTC.

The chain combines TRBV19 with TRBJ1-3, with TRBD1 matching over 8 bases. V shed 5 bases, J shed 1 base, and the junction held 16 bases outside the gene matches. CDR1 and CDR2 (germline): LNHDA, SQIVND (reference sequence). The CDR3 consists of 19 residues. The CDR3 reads CASSESGTGAGFSGNTIYF. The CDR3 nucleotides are TGTGCCAGTAGTGAGTCCGGGACAGGCGCCGGCTTTTCTGGAAACACCATATATTTT. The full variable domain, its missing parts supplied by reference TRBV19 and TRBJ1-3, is DGGITQSPKYLFRKEGQNVTLSCEQNLNHDAMYWYRQDPGQGLRLIYYSQIVNDFQKGDIAEGYSVSREKKESFPLTVTSAQKNPTAFYLCASSESGTGAGFSGNTIYFGEGSWLTVV.

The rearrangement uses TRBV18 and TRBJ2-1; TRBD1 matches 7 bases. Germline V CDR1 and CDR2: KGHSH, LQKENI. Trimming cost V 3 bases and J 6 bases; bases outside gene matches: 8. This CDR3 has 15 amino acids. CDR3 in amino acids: CASSPRSTGSNEQFF. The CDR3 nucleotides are TGTGCCAGCTCACCTCGATCGACAGGGAGCAATGAGCAGTTCTTC.

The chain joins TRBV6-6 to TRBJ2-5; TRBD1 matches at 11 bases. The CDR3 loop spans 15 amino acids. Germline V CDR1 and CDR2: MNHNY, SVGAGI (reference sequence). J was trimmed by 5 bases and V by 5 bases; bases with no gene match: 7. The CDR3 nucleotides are TGTGCCAGCAGTAACGGACAGGGGGCATTGGAGACCCAGTACTTC. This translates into CASSNGQGALETQYF.

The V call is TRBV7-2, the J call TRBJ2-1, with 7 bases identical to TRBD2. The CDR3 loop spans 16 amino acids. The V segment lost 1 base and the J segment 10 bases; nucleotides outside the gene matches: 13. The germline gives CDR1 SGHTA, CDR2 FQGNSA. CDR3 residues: CASSLGGGRAQWEQFF. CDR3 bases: TGTGCCAGCAGCTTAGGTGGGGGGAGGGCCCAATGGGAGCAGTTCTTC.